These 16 T cell receptor beta chains share one sample of origin, sequenced in a study of identifying expanded T cells in peripheral blood. The protocol was immunoSEQ multiplex PCR, while the TCRdb copy is restricted to in-frame clones and leaves out a portion. The sample lists around 80,000 clones; roughly 90% were seen once. Sequencing was done on a sample of blood. Receptor source: a person aged 18 to 75 in good health.

CDR3 sequence: CATKRGAPTEAFF. The CDR3 coding sequence is TGTGCCACCAAGAGGGGGGCGCCCACTGAAGCTTTCTTT. J is TRBJ1-1 and V is TRBV19; a weak D match, TRBD1 (6 bases). The CDR3 spans 13 residues. The V and J ends lost 10 bases and 4 bases respectively, with 16 bases between them. The germline CDR1 and CDR2 sequences are LNHDA and SQIVND (reference sequence).

The rearrangement uses TRBV7-2 and TRBJ2-7, with D perhaps TRBD2 (5 bases). Germline CDR1 and CDR2: SGHTA and FQGNSA. The CDR3 totals 13 residues. Trimming removed 5 bases at V and 2 bases at J, with 10 bases between. CDR3 bases: TGTGCCAGCAGCGACCGGGGTCCCTACGAGCAGTACTTC. Translating gives CASSDRGPYEQYF.

CDR3 residues: CASSQKLAVANTGELFF. Written as DNA, the CDR3 is TGCGCCAGCAGCCAGAAACTAGCGGTCGCGAACACCGGGGAGCTGTTTTTT. The V gene is TRBV4-1, the J gene TRBJ2-2; TRBD2 matches 8 bases. With V trimmed by 3 bases and J by 0 bases, 6 bases remained unmatched. The CDR3 covers 17 residues. Looked up from germline, CDR1 is MGHRA and CDR2 is YSYEKL.

The CDR3 nucleotides are TGTGCCAGCGGATACCAGAGGACCAAAAACATTCAGTACTTC. It codes for CASGYQRTKNIQYF. The chain has TRBV21-1 and TRBJ2-4; TRBD2, as called in the table, went unchecked against the DNA. TRBV21-1 is assigned pseudogene status. This CDR3 contains 14 residues.

V gene TRBV27 combines with J gene TRBJ2-7; 15 positions agree with TRBD2. The germline V gene has CDR1 MNHEY and CDR2 SMNVEV (reference sequence). CDR3 length equals 15 residues. V lost 8 bases, J lost 5 bases, and 7 bases stayed unmatched. In nucleotides, the CDR3 is TGTGCCAGCCGGCGGACTAGCGGGAGGGGCAACGAGCAGTACTTC. Its translation is CASRRTSGRGNEQYF.

The chain carries TRBV9 and TRBJ2-1, with D possibly TRBD2 on 6 matching bases. Per the germline V gene, CDR1 is SGDLS and CDR2 is YYNGEE. The CDR3 loop spans 13 amino acids. V was trimmed by 4 bases and J by 7 bases, leaving 12 bases between them. CDR3 in DNA: TGTGCCAGCAGCTTGGGAGGTGGGAATGAGCAGTTCTTC. It encodes CASSLGGGNEQFF. Full variable domain (outside the CDR3, taken from reference TRBV9 and TRBJ2-1): DSGVTQTPKHLITATGQRVTLRCSPRSGDLSVYWYQQSLDQGLQFLIQYYNGEERAKGNILERFSAQQFPDLHSELNLSSLELGDSALYFCASSLGGGNEQFFGPGTRLTVL.

The chain recombines TRBV11-2 with TRBJ2-3; 12 bases are a match to TRBD2. The CDR3 totals 18 residues. Germline lookup yields CDR1 SGHAT and CDR2 FQNNGV. The ends lost 5 bases at V and 7 bases at J; junction bases unmatched: 16. The CDR3 is CASSPGTSGHGAHNTQYF. The CDR3 DNA sequence: TGTGCCAGCAGCCCGGGGACTAGCGGGCACGGCGCACATAATACGCAGTATTTT. Together with reference TRBV11-2 and TRBJ2-3, the CDR3 gives the full variable domain: EAGVAQSPRYKIIEKRQSVAFWCNPISGHATLYWYQQILGQGPKLLIQFQNNGVVDDSQLPKDRFSAERLKGVDSTLKIQPAKLEDSAVYLCASSPGTSGHGAHNTQYFGPGTRLTVL.

This chain uses TRBV28 with TRBJ2-7, with TRBD1 matching 10 bases. The CDR3 covers 17 residues. J gave up 7 bases and V 5 bases, and 17 bases lay outside the gene matches. Germline lookup yields CDR1 MDHEN and CDR2 SYDVKM. In DNA form, the CDR3 reads TGTGCCAGCAGTGTTAACTACAACCGGGACAGGGGAGAGGAGCAGTACTTC. This gives the protein CASSVNYNRDRGEEQYF. The entire variable domain, with the rest obtained from reference TRBV28 and TRBJ2-7, is as follows: DVKVTQSSRYLVKRTGEKVFLECVQDMDHENMFWYRQDPGLGLRLIYFSYDVKMKEKGDIPEGYSVSREKKERFSLILESASTNQTSMYLCASSVNYNRDRGEEQYFGPGTRLTVT.

The chain couples TRBV28 to TRBJ2-3, with D unresolved. The V end was cut by 3 bases, the J end by 0 bases, with 16 bases between. The CDR3 has 17 residues. Germline V gene data show CDR1 as MDHEN and CDR2 as SYDVKM. The CDR3 reads CASSFYGSRISTDTQYF. In DNA, the CDR3 is TGTGCCAGCAGTTTTTACGGGTCGCGGATAAGCACAGATACGCAGTATTTT.

CDR3 residues: CASSLSLSSYNEQFF. CDR3 DNA sequence: TGCGCCAGCAGCTTGAGCCTGAGCTCCTACAATGAGCAGTTCTTC. This chain joins TRBV5-1 and TRBJ2-1, with D unclear. V dropped 1 base and J dropped 0 bases, with 8 bases sitting between them. Per the germline V gene, CDR1 is SGHRS and CDR2 is YFSETQ. The CDR3 consists of 15 residues.

The chain couples TRBV28 to TRBJ2-7; 10 bases are shared with TRBD1. The CDR3 has 14 amino acids. In germline, CDR1 is MDHEN, CDR2 SYDVKM. J was trimmed by 4 bases and V by 6 bases; bases with no gene match: 6. CDR3 bases: TGTGCCAGCAGGCCGACAGGGGGCGAATACGAGCAGTACTTC. It translates to CASRPTGGEYEQYF.

V usage is TRBV13 and J usage is TRBJ1-1; 9 bases are a match to TRBD1. CDR1 PRHDT and CDR2 FYEKMQ come from the germline V gene (reference sequence). The CDR3 runs 14 residues. Unmatched junction bases numbered 3, after V lost 2 bases and J lost 5 bases. This CDR3 reads CASSLTGGQTEAFF. CDR3 coding DNA: TGTGCCAGCAGCTTAACAGGGGGCCAGACTGAAGCTTTCTTT.

V gene TRBV5-1 combines with J gene TRBJ1-1; TRBD1 might be the D (6 bases). CDR1 and CDR2 (germline): SGHRS, YFSETQ. The CDR3 consists of 15 residues. The ends were cut back, 5 bases at V and 1 base at J, with 15 bases in the middle. CDR3: CASRKPGQKNTEAFF. CDR3 nucleotides: TGCGCCAGCAGAAAACCGGGACAAAAGAACACTGAAGCTTTCTTT.

The chain is built from TRBV15 and TRBJ2-7; 7 bases are a match to TRBD2. Germline V lookup: CDR1 LNHNV, CDR2 YYDKDF (reference sequence). The V gene end was trimmed by 0 bases and the J gene end by 6 bases; junction bases not matched to a gene: 8. The CDR3 contains 15 residues. CDR3: CATSREVTSAVEQYF. CDR3 DNA: TGTGCCACCAGCAGAGAGGTTACTAGCGCTGTCGAGCAGTACTTC.

V usage is TRBV6-5 and J usage is TRBJ2-1; D assignment may be TRBD1 or TRBD2 (6 bases each). This CDR3 is 15 amino acids long. V gave up 0 bases and J gave up 7 bases, with 13 bases separating them. Per the germline V gene, CDR1 is MNHEY and CDR2 is SVGAGI. The CDR3 loop reads CASSYSGGPMNEQFF. CDR3 nucleotide sequence: TGTGCCAGCAGTTACTCGGGGGGCCCAATGAATGAGCAGTTCTTC.

This chain joins TRBV5-1 and TRBJ1-2; D is undetermined. Trimming left V 3 bases short and J 2 bases short, with 17 bases between. CDR1 and CDR2 from the germline V gene are SGHRS and YFSETQ. This CDR3 has 16 residues. The DNA for the CDR3 is TGCGCCAGCAGCTACCTTTTCCGGGGAGGGAACTATGGCTACACCTTC. It codes for CASSYLFRGGNYGYTF.